The source of this T cell receptor beta chain is a study of cytomegalovirus exposure and HLA in healthy donors. Study-wide points: According to an earlier analysis, most TCR beta V segments yielded productive rearrangements about 87% or about 30% of the time.

Germline assignment: CDR1 MGHDK and CDR2 SYGVNS. The CDR3 spans 14 residues. V dropped 6 bases and J dropped 7; count of bases not matched to a gene: 11. With 60 Vbeta and 13 Jbeta primers, the PCR was carried out. TCRdb's copy holds only in-frame clones and misses some; the assay was immunoSEQ multiplex PCR. The repertoire consists of about 160,000 clones, with approximately 72% occurring once and the leading ten covering approximately 1.3%. As concerns this clone: Its antigen remains unknown.

V usage is TRBV25-1 and J usage is TRBJ2-7; 8 positions agree with TRBD2. The specimen sequenced was PBMCs. The receptor comes from a man aged 18 to 29 in good health and CMV-seronegative. The CDR3 nucleotides read TGTGCCAGCAGGGGGACTAGTGGGTGGGGAGAGCAGTACTTC. Translation gives CASRGTSGWGEQYF.